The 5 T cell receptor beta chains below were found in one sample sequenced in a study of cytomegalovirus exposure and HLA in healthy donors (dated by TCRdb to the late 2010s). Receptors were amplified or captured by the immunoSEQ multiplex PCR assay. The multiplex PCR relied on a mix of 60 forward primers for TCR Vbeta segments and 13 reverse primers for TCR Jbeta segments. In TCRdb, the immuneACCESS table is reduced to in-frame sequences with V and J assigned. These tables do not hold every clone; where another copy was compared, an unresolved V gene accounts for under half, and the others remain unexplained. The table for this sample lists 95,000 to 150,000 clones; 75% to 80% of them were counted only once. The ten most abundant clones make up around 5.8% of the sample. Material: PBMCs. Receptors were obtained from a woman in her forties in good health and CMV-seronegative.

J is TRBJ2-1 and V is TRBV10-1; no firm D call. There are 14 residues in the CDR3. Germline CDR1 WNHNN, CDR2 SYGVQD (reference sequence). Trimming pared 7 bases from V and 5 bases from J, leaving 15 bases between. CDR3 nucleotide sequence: TGCGCCAGCACCCCTCCCGAGCGCCACAATGAGCAGTTCTTC. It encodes CASTPPERHNEQFF.

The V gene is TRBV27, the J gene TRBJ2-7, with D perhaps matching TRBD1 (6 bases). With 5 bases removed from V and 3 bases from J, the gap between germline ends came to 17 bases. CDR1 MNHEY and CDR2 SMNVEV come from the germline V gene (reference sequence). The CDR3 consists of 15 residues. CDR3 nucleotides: TGTGCCAGCAGTCCGGTCACAGGGCTCAGCTACGAGCAGTACTTC. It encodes CASSPVTGLSYEQYF.

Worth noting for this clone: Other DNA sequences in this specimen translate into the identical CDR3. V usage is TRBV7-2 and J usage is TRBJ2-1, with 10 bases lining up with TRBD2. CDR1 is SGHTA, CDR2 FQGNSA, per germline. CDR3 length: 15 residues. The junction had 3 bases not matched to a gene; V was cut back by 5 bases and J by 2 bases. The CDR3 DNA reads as TGTGCCAGCAGCCGGACTAGCGGTCCCTACAATGAGCAGTTCTTC. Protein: CASSRTSGPYNEQFF. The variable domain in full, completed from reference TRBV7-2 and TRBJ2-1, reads GAGVSQSPSNKVTEKGKDVELRCDPISGHTALYWYRQSLGQGLEFLIYFQGNSAPDKSGLPSDRFSAERTGGSVSTLTIQRTQQEDSAVYLCASSRTSGPYNEQFFGPGTRLTVL.

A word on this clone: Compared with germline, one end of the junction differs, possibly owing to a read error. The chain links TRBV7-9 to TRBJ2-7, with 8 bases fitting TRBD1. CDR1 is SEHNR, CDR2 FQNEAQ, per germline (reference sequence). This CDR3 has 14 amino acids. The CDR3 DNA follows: TGTTCCAGCAGCTCGACAGGGGTTGACGACGAGCAGTACTTC. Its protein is CSSSSTGVDDEQYF.

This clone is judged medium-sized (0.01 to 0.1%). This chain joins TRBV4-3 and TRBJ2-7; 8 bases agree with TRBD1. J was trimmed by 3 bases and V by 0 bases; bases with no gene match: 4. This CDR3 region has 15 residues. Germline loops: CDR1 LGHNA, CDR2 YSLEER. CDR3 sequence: CASSQDRDRYYEQYF. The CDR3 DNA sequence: TGCGCCAGCAGCCAAGATCGGGACAGGTACTACGAGCAGTACTTC.